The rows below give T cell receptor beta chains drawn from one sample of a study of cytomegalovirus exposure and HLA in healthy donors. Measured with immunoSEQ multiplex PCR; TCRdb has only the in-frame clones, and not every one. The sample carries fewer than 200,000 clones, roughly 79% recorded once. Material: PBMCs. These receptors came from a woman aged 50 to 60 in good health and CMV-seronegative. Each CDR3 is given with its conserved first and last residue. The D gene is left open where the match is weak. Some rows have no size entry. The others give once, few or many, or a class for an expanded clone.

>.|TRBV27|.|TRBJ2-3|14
TGTGCCAGCAGATCAGGGTTGTCAACAGATACGCAGTATTTT
CASRSGLSTDTQYF
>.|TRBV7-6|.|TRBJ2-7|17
TGTGCCAGCAGCTTAGGGGGCGCGGGGCGATCCTCCTACGAGCAGTACTTC
CASSLGGAGRSSYEQYF
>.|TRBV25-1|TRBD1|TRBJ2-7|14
TGTGCCAGCAGTGATTCGGGACAGAGCTACGAGCAGTACTTC
CASSDSGQSYEQYF
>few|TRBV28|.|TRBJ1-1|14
TGTGCCAGCAGGGTCGGTAGTCGGGAAACTGAAGCTTTCTTT
CASRVGSRETEAFF
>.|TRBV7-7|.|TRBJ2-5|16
TGTGCCAGCAGCCACTTAAAAGGTGCGGTGTTGGAGACCCAGTACTTC
CASSHLKGAVLETQYF
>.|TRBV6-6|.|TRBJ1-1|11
TGTGCCATACAACTGAACACTGAAGCTTTCTTT
CAIQLNTEAFF
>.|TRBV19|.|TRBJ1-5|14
TGTGCCAGTAGTATAGATGAGAGCAATCAGCCCCAGCATTTT
CASSIDESNQPQHF
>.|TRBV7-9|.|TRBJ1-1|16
TGTTCCAGCAGCTTTCCGGAGCGTCTTTTAAACACTGAAGCTTTCTTT
CSSSFPERLLNTEAFF
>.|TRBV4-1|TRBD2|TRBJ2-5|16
TGCGCCAGCAGCCAAGGGACTAGCGGGGTCGGGGAGACCCAGTACTTC
CASSQGTSGVGETQYF
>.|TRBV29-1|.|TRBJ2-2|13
TGCAGCGTTGACAGGGGACGCACCGGGGAGCTGTTTTTT
CSVDRGRTGELFF
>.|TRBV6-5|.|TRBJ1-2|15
TGTGCCAGCAGTTACAGTAGAGGGACTAACTATGGCTACACCTTC
CASSYSRGTNYGYTF
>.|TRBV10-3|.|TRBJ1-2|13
TGTGCCATCAGTGAAGCTGGGACTTATGGCTACACCTTC
CAISEAGTYGYTF
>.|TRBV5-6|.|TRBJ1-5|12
TGTGCCAGCAGCCGAGGGAGAGAGCCCCAGCATTTT
CASSRGREPQHF
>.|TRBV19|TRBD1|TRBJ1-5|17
TGTGCCAGTAGTCCTGGGACAGGGGGCGCGAGCAATCAGCCCCAGCATTTT
CASSPGTGGASNQPQHF
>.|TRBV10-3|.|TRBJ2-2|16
TGTGCCATCAGTGCCTTGGCTAGCCGGGGGACCGGGGAGCTGTTTTTT
CAISALASRGTGELFF
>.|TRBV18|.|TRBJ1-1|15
TGTGCCAGCTCACCACCGGACAGCCTGAACACTGAAGCTTTCTTT
CASSPPDSLNTEAFF
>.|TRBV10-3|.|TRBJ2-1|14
TGTGCCATCAGTATTGACCGACTCTACAATGAGCAGTTCTTC
CAISIDRLYNEQFF
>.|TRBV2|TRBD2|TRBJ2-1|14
TGTGCCAGCAGTGAGAGCCTAGCGGGGAATGAGCAGTTCTTC
CASSESLAGNEQFF
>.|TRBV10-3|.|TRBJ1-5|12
TGTGCCACGGGGGGGGGCAATCAGCCCCAGCATTTT
CATGGGNQPQHF
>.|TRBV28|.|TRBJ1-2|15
TGTGCCAGCAGGAGGGGTCAGGGGAACATCTATGGCTACACCTTC
CASRRGQGNIYGYTF
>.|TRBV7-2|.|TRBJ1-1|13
TGTGCCAGCAGCTTGAGGGTCGGCACTGAAGCTTTCTTT
CASSLRVGTEAFF
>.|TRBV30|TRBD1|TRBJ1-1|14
TGTGCCTGGGGGGACAGGGGCATGAACACTGAAGCTTTCTTT
CAWGDRGMNTEAFF
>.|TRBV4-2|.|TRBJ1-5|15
TGTGCCAGCAGCCTAAATGGGAGGGGCAATCAGCCCCAGCATTTT
CASSLNGRGNQPQHF
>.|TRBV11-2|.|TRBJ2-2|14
TGTGCCAGCAGCCGCAGGGGTAACACCGGGGAGCTGTTTTTT
CASSRRGNTGELFF
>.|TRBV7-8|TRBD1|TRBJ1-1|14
TGTGCCAGCAGCTTAAGGACAGGGGGCTGGGGGGCTTTCTTT
CASSLRTGGWGAFF
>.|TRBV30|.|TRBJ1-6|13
TGTGCCTGGACCCCCCAGAAGAATTCACCCCTCCACTTT
CAWTPQKNSPLHF
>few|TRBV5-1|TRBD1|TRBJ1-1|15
TGCGCCAGCAGCTTGGGGGACAGGCAACACACTGAAGCTTTCTTT
CASSLGDRQHTEAFF
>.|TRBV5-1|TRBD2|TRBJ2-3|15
TGCGCCAGCAGCTACCGGTGGGGGGGGACAGATACGCAGTATTTT
CASSYRWGGTDTQYF
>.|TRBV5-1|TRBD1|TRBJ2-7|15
TGCGCCAGCAGCTTGGCGGCAGGGGGCATCTACGAGCAGTACTTC
CASSLAAGGIYEQYF
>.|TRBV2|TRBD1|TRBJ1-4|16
TGTGCCAGCAGTCCCGGGACAGGGATAGCTAATGAAAAACTGTTTTTT
CASSPGTGIANEKLFF
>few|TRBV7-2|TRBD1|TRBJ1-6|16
TGTGCCAGCAGCCCCAGGACAGGGGGCAATAATTCACCCCTCCACTTT
CASSPRTGGNNSPLHF
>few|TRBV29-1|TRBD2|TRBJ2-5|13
TGCAGCGTTCCGACTAGCGGGGTTGAGACCCAGTACTTC
CSVPTSGVETQYF
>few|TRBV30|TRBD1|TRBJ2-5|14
TGTGCCGGCACCCAAGGACAGGTCGGGGAGACCCAGTACTTC
CAGTQGQVGETQYF
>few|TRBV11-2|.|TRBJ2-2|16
TGTGCCAGCAGCTCGATCTCGGGATTCAACACCGGGGAGCTGTTTTTT
CASSSISGFNTGELFF
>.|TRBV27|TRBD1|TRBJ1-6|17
TGTGCCAGCAGTCCAGGACAGGGGAGGGCCTATAATTCACCCCTCCACTTT
CASSPGQGRAYNSPLHF